The sequence of this T cell receptor (beta chain) was determined in a study of blood T cell repertoires in COVID-19. Across the whole study: From T cells, B-cell-depleted T cells, or PBMCs came the material, which was cDNA or gDNA.

Germline V gene sequence: CDR1 SNHLY, CDR2 FYNNEI. V lost 2 bases and J 0 bases, leaving 5 bases between the germline ends. The CDR3 is 14 residues long. Per the original data handling: Estimated nucleated cell counts came from reference gene primer amplification. The protocol was immunoSEQ multiplex PCR, while the TCRdb copy is restricted to in-frame clones and leaves out a portion. V and J calls and clone size come straight from that table; D and trimming were deduced from the DNA. Of about 50,000 clones listed, 75% to 95% are singletons. Sequenced material: peripheral blood. This TCR was recovered from a man aged 45 to 65 with active COVID-19. V gene TRBV2 combines with J gene TRBJ1-3, with D possibly being TRBD1 (5 bases). The CDR3 spells CASSEQGSGNTIYF. The CDR3 DNA is TGTGCCAGCAGTGAACAGGGCTCTGGAAACACCATATATTTT.